This T cell receptor (beta chain) was captured in a study of CD8+CD57+ T cells in acquired aplastic anemia. TCR beta VDJ and CDR3 profiling used genomic DNA as template. TCRdb reanalysed the reads using MiXCR and keeps one entry per CDR3 protein. The sample carries approximately 180,000 distinct CDR3 sequences, about half recorded once. Germline V CDR1 and CDR2: DFQATT, SNEGSKA (reference sequence). The CDR3 runs 15 residues. The V end was cut by 7 bases, the J end by 4 bases, with 21 bases between. It was patients with CD8+CD57+ cell expansion by flow cytometry who were chosen for sequencing. The chain combines TRBV20-1 with TRBJ2-3, with D perhaps matching TRBD2 (6 bases). This sequence originates from a human donor with aplastic anemia. The sequenced material came from sorted CD4+, CD8+, or CD8+CD57+ T cells (not recorded which) from PBMCs. CDR3 sequence: CSVPRRAVVADTQYF. The DNA for the CDR3 is TGCAGTGTTCCCCGGAGGGCCGTTGTCGCAGATACGCAGTATTTT.